These 29 T cell receptor beta chains were sequenced from one sample in a study of cytomegalovirus exposure and HLA in healthy donors. Generated by immunoSEQ multiplex PCR, the TCRdb table keeps only in-frame clones and is missing some. The sample shows over 200,000 clones, 75% to 90% of them seen only once. The sequencing input was PBMCs. These receptors came from a woman between 18 and 29 years old in good health and CMV-seronegative.

This chain uses TRBV9 with TRBJ2-1; 7 bases line up with TRBD1. With 3 bases clipped from V and 1 base from J, the junction kept 1 base outside the gene matches. The CDR3 contains 14 residues. CDR1 SGDLS and CDR2 YYNGEE come from the germline V gene. CDR3 amino acids: CASSAQGSYNEQFF. The DNA for the CDR3 is TGTGCCAGCAGCGCACAGGGGTCCTACAATGAGCAGTTCTTC.

The chain links TRBV6-6 to TRBJ1-1; 7 nucleotides line up with TRBD1. J lost 1 base, V lost 10 bases, and 6 bases had no gene match. Germline V gene lookup returns CDR1 MNHNY and CDR2 SVGAGI (reference sequence). This CDR3 is 13 amino acids long. Here the CDR3 DNA reads TGTGCCACTGAGGGACAGAAGAACACTGAAGCTTTCTTT. Encoded protein: CATEGQKNTEAFF.

J is TRBJ1-6 and V is TRBV9; 9 bases are a match to TRBD1. CDR1 SGDLS and CDR2 YYNGEE come from the germline V gene. Trimming at V came to 0 bases and at J to 9 bases, leaving 4 bases not matched to a gene. The CDR3 covers 15 residues. The CDR3, as DNA: TGTGCCAGCAGCGTAGAGGGACAGGGCGGTTCACCCCTCCACTTT. Translated, it gives CASSVEGQGGSPLHF.

V is TRBV27 and J is TRBJ2-4; the D gene could be TRBD1 or TRBD2 (5 bases each). The CDR3 sequence is 15 residues long. V was clipped by 5 bases and J by 9 bases, with 20 bases between them. CDR1 and CDR2 from the germline V gene are MNHEY and SMNVEV (reference sequence). The CDR3 here is CASSAFEGPGGIQYF. For the CDR3, the DNA is TGTGCCAGCAGTGCCTTTGAGGGGCCGGGCGGCATTCAGTACTTC.

This chain links TRBV7-2 with TRBJ1-1; tentative D call: TRBD1 (6 bases). This CDR3 contains 15 residues. Germline V gene sequence: CDR1 SGHTA, CDR2 FQGNSA. The V and J ends lost 5 bases and 1 base respectively, with 14 bases between them. CDR3 nucleotide sequence: TGTGCCAGCAGCCCGGGACAACCGAAGAACACTGAAGCTTTCTTT. Translation: CASSPGQPKNTEAFF.

The chain is built from TRBV13 and TRBJ1-1, with D uncertain. The germline CDR1 and CDR2 sequences are PRHDT and FYEKMQ (reference sequence). V gave up 5 bases and J gave up 0 bases, with 13 bases separating them. The CDR3 is 15 residues long. The CDR3 reads CASSRGPRMNTEAFF. The CDR3 DNA reads as TGTGCCAGCAGCCGGGGTCCGAGGATGAACACTGAAGCTTTCTTT.

V and J are TRBV2 and TRBJ2-5; D possibly corresponds to TRBD1 (5 bases). Germline values: CDR1 SNHLY, CDR2 FYNNEI. V was clipped by 8 bases and J by 5 bases, with 21 bases between them. The CDR3 totals 15 residues. The CDR3 region has the DNA TGTGCCAGCGGGGCTGGGTTCGCTAAGGGGGAGACCCAGTACTTC. This encodes CASGAGFAKGETQYF.

This rearrangement joins TRBV6-1 to TRBJ2-5; weak D call: TRBD1 (5 bases). Trimming cost V 1 base and J 5 bases, with 11 bases left between them. The CDR3 runs to 14 residues. Per germline, CDR1 MNHNS and CDR2 SASEGT. CDR3 in amino acids: CASSEDFGAETQYF. The CDR3 nucleotides are TGTGCCAGCAGTGAAGATTTTGGGGCCGAGACCCAGTACTTC.

This clone was seen only once. This sequence joins TRBV30 and TRBJ2-3; D ambiguous. The germline gives CDR1 GTSNPN, CDR2 SVGIG (reference sequence). The CDR3 length is 14 residues. The V gene lost 0 bases and the J gene lost 0 bases, with 7 bases spanning the gap. The CDR3 loop is CAWSVAASTDTQYF. As DNA, the CDR3 is TGTGCCTGGAGTGTAGCTGCTAGCACAGATACGCAGTATTTT.

This clone was recorded a few times. This chain joins TRBV13 and TRBJ1-2; 10 bases agree with TRBD1. Per the germline V gene, CDR1 is PRHDT and CDR2 is FYEKMQ (reference sequence). The CDR3 runs 15 residues. V trimming: 5 bases; J trimming: 4 bases; junction bases outside the gene matches: 7. The CDR3 here is CASSPTGGEGYGYTF. The CDR3 DNA sequence: TGTGCCAGCAGCCCGACAGGGGGCGAGGGCTATGGCTACACCTTC.

The rearrangement joins TRBV9 to TRBJ2-2; D is uncertain. The CDR3 length is 13 residues. Trimming removed 3 bases from V and 0 bases from J, with 3 bases in between. The germline CDR1 and CDR2 sequences are SGDLS and YYNGEE. The CDR3 is CASSDTNTGELFF. CDR3 bases: TGTGCCAGCAGCGATACGAACACCGGGGAGCTGTTTTTT.

The chain employs TRBV29-1 and TRBJ2-1; D gene unclear. Trimming pared 0 bases from V and 2 bases from J, leaving 17 bases between. This CDR3 contains 17 residues. Germline loops: CDR1 SQVTM, CDR2 ANQGSEA. The CDR3 DNA reads as TGCAGCGTTGAAGATTACACGAAAACTGCGCCCTACAATGAGCAGTTCTTC. This translates into CSVEDYTKTAPYNEQFF.

The rearrangement joins TRBV19 to TRBJ2-2, with 7 bases lining up with TRBD2. This CDR3 region has 13 residues. CDR1 is LNHDA and CDR2 is SQIVND in the germline V gene (reference sequence). V trimming: 3 bases; J trimming: 15 bases; junction bases outside the gene matches: 10. CDR3 DNA: TGTGCCAGTAGTATTTCCCGACGGGGGGTGATGTTTTTT. Translation gives CASSISRRGVMFF.

The chain uses TRBV5-1 and TRBJ2-7, with D maybe TRBD2 (5 bases). The V gene's germline CDR1 is SGHRS and CDR2 YFSETQ. Trimming removed 0 bases at V and 0 bases at J, with 10 bases between. This CDR3 region has 15 residues. The CDR3 region has the DNA TGCGCCAGCAGCTTGGACGCGAGCGGCTCCTACGAGCAGTACTTC. It translates to CASSLDASGSYEQYF. Together with reference TRBV5-1 and TRBJ2-7, the CDR3 gives the full variable domain: KAGVTQTPRYLIKTRGQQVTLSCSPISGHRSVSWYQQTPGQGLQFLFEYFSETQRNKGNFPGRFSGRQFSNSRSEMNVSTLELGDSALYLCASSLDASGSYEQYFGPGTRLTVT.

The V and J genes are TRBV5-8 and TRBJ2-1; the D is unclear. V lost 0 bases, J lost 0 bases, and 4 bases lay in between. CDR3 length: 14 amino acids. CDR1 SGHTS and CDR2 YDEGEE come from the germline V gene. Written as DNA, the CDR3 is TGTGCCAGCAGCTTGGCTACCTCCTACAATGAGCAGTTCTTC. Translating gives CASSLATSYNEQFF.

This clone was counted a few times. This chain uses TRBV4-1 with TRBJ1-1, with D perhaps TRBD1 (5 bases). V dropped 5 bases and J dropped 8 bases, with 15 bases sitting between them. The CDR3 contains 13 residues. In germline, CDR1 is MGHRA, CDR2 YSYEKL. The CDR3 sequence is CASSTGRVEEAFF. The CDR3 region has the DNA TGCGCCAGCAGCACAGGCAGGGTAGAAGAAGCTTTCTTT.

In this sample, this clone turned up a few times. V gene TRBV9 combines with J gene TRBJ2-1; 11 bases align to TRBD2. The CDR3 runs 15 residues. Trimming at V came to 0 bases and at J to 7 bases, leaving 3 bases not matched to a gene. The germline V gene has CDR1 SGDLS and CDR2 YYNGEE. CDR3 in DNA: TGTGCCAGCAGCGTAGGTCCTAGCGGGAGGAATGAGCAGTTCTTC. It specifies CASSVGPSGRNEQFF.

The V call is TRBV6-5, the J call TRBJ2-2; D may be TRBD2 (5 bases). The CDR3 has 14 amino acids. The ends were cut back, 6 bases at V and 8 bases at J, with 16 bases in the middle. Germline V gene sequence: CDR1 MNHEY, CDR2 SVGAGI. The CDR3, as DNA: TGTGCCAGCAGCCGACTAACCCCAGAGGGGGAGCTGTTTTTT. Translation: CASSRLTPEGELFF.

The gene calls are TRBV9 and TRBJ2-3; perhaps TRBD1 as D (6 bases). The CDR3 length is 15 residues. V lost 2 bases to trimming and J lost 6 bases, with 16 bases between them. Germline lookup yields CDR1 SGDLS and CDR2 YYNGEE. CDR3 sequence (DNA): TGTGCCAGCAGCGTTGGTTTAGGGGGATTCGATACGCAGTATTTT. Residues: CASSVGLGGFDTQYF.

The sample holds a few counts of this clone. The chain recombines TRBV4-1 with TRBJ1-5; D unresolved. Trimming pared 2 bases from V and 9 bases from J, leaving 14 bases between. The CDR3 is made up of 14 amino acids. Germline V gene lookup returns CDR1 MGHRA and CDR2 YSYEKL. The CDR3 reads CASSQTGPWSPQHF. In DNA form, the CDR3 reads TGCGCCAGCAGCCAAACGGGCCCCTGGTCGCCCCAGCATTTT.

The chain has TRBV5-4 and TRBJ2-1; D unresolved. V lost 5 bases and J 3 bases, leaving 9 bases between the germline ends. Looked up from germline, CDR1 is SGHNT and CDR2 is YYREEE (reference sequence). The CDR3 is 13 amino acids. CDR3 nucleotides: TGTGCCAGCAGTGGGGATAGCTACAATGAGCAGTTCTTC. As protein: CASSGDSYNEQFF.

This clone has just one count. In DNA form, the CDR3 reads TGTGCCTGGAGGGGGAACAGGGGAGGTGAGCAGTTCTTC. Translating it yields CAWRGNRGGEQFF. The chain combines TRBV30 with TRBJ2-1; D possibly corresponds to TRBD1 (7 bases). V was clipped by 3 bases and J by 9 bases, with 15 bases between them. There are 13 residues in the CDR3. In germline, CDR1 is GTSNPN, CDR2 SVGIG (reference sequence).

The chain recombines TRBV6-1 with TRBJ2-7, with 7 bases lining up with TRBD1. This CDR3 spans 14 amino acids. Germline CDR1 is MNHNS and CDR2 is SASEGT. With V trimmed by 5 bases and J by 3 bases, 7 bases remained unmatched. For the CDR3, the DNA is TGTGCCAGCAGTTCCGGGACAGCGGTCTACGAGCAGTACTTC. As protein: CASSSGTAVYEQYF.

In its sample, this clone was seen once. This chain links TRBV28 with TRBJ1-3; no firm D call. CDR1 is MDHEN, CDR2 SYDVKM, per germline. Trimming cost V 4 bases and J 0 bases, with 7 bases left between them. The CDR3 extends over 14 amino acids. As DNA, the CDR3 is TGTGCCAGCAGTTGGGTATCCTCTGGAAACACCATATATTTT. It codes for CASSWVSSGNTIYF. Full variable domain (remainder filled in from reference TRBV28 and TRBJ1-3): DVKVTQSSRYLVKRTGEKVFLECVQDMDHENMFWYRQDPGLGLRLIYFSYDVKMKEKGDIPEGYSVSREKKERFSLILESASTNQTSMYLCASSWVSSGNTIYFGEGSWLTVV.

The chain carries TRBV27 and TRBJ2-1, with D possibly being TRBD1 (5 bases). Germline V gives CDR1 MNHEY, CDR2 SMNVEV (reference sequence). Between the trimmed V and J ends, which lost 0 bases and 0 bases, there was a span of 9 bases. The CDR3 extends over 16 amino acids. The chain's CDR3 is CASSLSVGPSYNEQFF. The CDR3 bases are TGTGCCAGCAGTTTATCGGTGGGGCCCTCCTACAATGAGCAGTTCTTC.

This clone is a singleton in its sample. The chain is built from TRBV30 and TRBJ2-5; D is undetermined. From germline, CDR1 is GTSNPN and CDR2 SVGIG (reference sequence). With 0 bases removed from V and 0 bases from J, the gap between germline ends came to 8 bases. The CDR3 has 14 amino acids. The CDR3 sequence is CAWSVRTYQETQYF. Here the CDR3 DNA reads TGTGCCTGGAGTGTTCGCACCTACCAAGAGACCCAGTACTTC. The whole variable domain, filled in from reference TRBV30 and TRBJ2-5, reads SQTIHQWPATLVQPVGSPLSLECTVEGTSNPNLYWYRQAAGRGLQLLFYSVGIGQISSEVPQNLSASRPQDRQFILSSKKLLLSDSGFYLCAWSVRTYQETQYFGPGTRLLVL.

The chain carries TRBV4-2 and TRBJ1-2; 9 bases agree with TRBD1. The CDR3 covers 14 residues. Per germline, CDR1 LGHNA and CDR2 YNFKEQ. The junction had 6 bases not matched to a gene; V was cut back by 2 bases and J by 8 bases. CDR3 protein: CASSQLQGAGGYTF. CDR3 bases: TGTGCCAGCAGCCAATTACAGGGGGCTGGCGGCTACACCTTC.

This sequence joins TRBV15 and TRBJ2-7, with D perhaps assigned TRBD1 or TRBD2 (5 bases each). Germline-derived CDR1 and CDR2 are LNHNV and YYDKDF (reference sequence). V was cut by 5 bases and J by 2 bases, with 13 bases left in between. The CDR3 has 14 amino acids. The CDR3 DNA is TGTGCCACCAGCGACCGGGACGGAACCTACGAGCAGTACTTC. It specifies CATSDRDGTYEQYF.

This clone was detected a few times. The chain carries TRBV19 and TRBJ2-2; TRBD1 might be the D (6 bases). CDR3 length: 14 residues. Germline loops: CDR1 LNHDA, CDR2 SQIVND (reference sequence). Trimming left V 10 bases short and J 6 bases short, with 18 bases between. CDR3 sequence reads: CATAQGSIAGELFF. The CDR3 bases are TGTGCCACCGCCCAGGGGTCTATCGCCGGGGAGCTGTTTTTT.